A single sample is the source of the 23 T cell receptor beta chains below, sequenced in a study of early T cells in non-severe SARS-CoV-2 infection. MiXCR, applied by TCRdb to the 5' RACE reads, yields one record per CDR3 protein. This sample carries around 99,000 distinct CDR3 sequences, around 16% of them seen once, and the ten largest clones take 5% to 5.5%. The source material was whole blood, sampled at baseline. These receptors were obtained from an adult who was a healthcare worker with PCR-confirmed SARS-CoV-2 infection or an uninfected control (not recorded which).

The V gene is TRBV20-1, the J gene TRBJ1-6; D remains ambiguous. This CDR3 region has 13 residues. V was cut by 6 bases and J by 5 bases, with 11 bases left in between. Germline CDR1 is DFQATT and CDR2 is SNEGSKA (reference sequence). The CDR3 coding sequence is TGCAGTGCGAGGGCAGGAAATAATTCACCCCTCCACTTT. It yields the protein CSARAGNNSPLHF.

The J gene is TRBJ1-5, the V gene TRBV7-6; 7 bases fit TRBD1. J was trimmed by 1 base and V by 4 bases; bases with no gene match: 7. Germline CDR1 reads SGHVS; CDR2 reads FNYEAQ. The length of the CDR3 is 16 residues. CDR3 loop: CASSSGGAESNQPQHF. DNA for the CDR3: TGTGCCAGCAGCTCAGGGGGGGCGGAGAGCAATCAGCCCCAGCATTTT.

The chain couples TRBV24-1 to TRBJ2-1, with 10 bases aligning to TRBD2. Germline CDR1 reads KGHDR; CDR2 reads SFDVKD. This CDR3 is 17 amino acids long. V shed 4 bases, J shed 2 bases, and the junction held 7 bases outside the gene matches. This chain's CDR3 is CATSDPSGRVTYNEQFF. The CDR3 coding sequence is TGTGCCACCAGTGACCCCAGCGGGAGGGTCACCTACAATGAGCAGTTCTTC.

The rearrangement links TRBV20-1 to TRBJ1-1; possible D gene TRBD1, 5 bases. The CDR3 is 14 amino acids. CDR1 is DFQATT, CDR2 SNEGSKA, per germline (reference sequence). V lost 4 bases and J lost 1, with 13 bases in between. CDR3 nucleotides: TGCAGTGCTATCCCGGACATCGAGAACACTGAAGCTTTCTTT. Its translation: CSAIPDIENTEAFF.

This clonotype was counted only a few times. The gene calls are TRBV6-1 and TRBJ2-4, with D perhaps matching TRBD1 (5 bases). Trimming shortened V by 4 bases and J by 6 bases, and 7 bases separated the two germline ends. From germline, CDR1 is MNHNS and CDR2 SASEGT. The CDR3 contains 12 residues. This CDR3 reads CASSVQGNIQYF. The CDR3 DNA sequence: TGTGCCAGCAGTGTCCAGGGAAACATTCAGTACTTC.

The V gene is TRBV2, the J gene TRBJ1-2; D is ambiguous. Germline V gene lookup returns CDR1 SNHLY and CDR2 FYNNEI. This CDR3 spans 19 amino acids. The ends were cut back, 1 base at V and 2 bases at J, with 23 bases in the middle. The CDR3 protein is CASSEDGVRTALLNYGYTF. CDR3 DNA sequence: TGTGCCAGCAGTGAAGACGGAGTTAGGACCGCACTCCTCAACTATGGCTACACCTTC.

J is TRBJ2-2 and V is TRBV19; TRBD2 aligns across 8 bases. Germline V gene lookup returns CDR1 LNHDA and CDR2 SQIVND (reference sequence). Unmatched junction bases numbered 10, after V lost 7 bases and J lost 6 bases. This CDR3 is built from 15 residues. The CDR3: CASISRGTSPGELFF. CDR3 sequence (DNA): TGTGCCAGTATCTCTAGGGGGACTAGTCCCGGGGAGCTGTTTTTT.

This clonotype appeared a few times. The V gene is TRBV20-1, the J gene TRBJ1-5; the D is unclear. V shed 2 bases and J shed 5 bases, with 7 bases lying between them. Germline CDR1 reads DFQATT; CDR2 reads SNEGSKA (reference sequence). The CDR3 consists of 12 residues. CDR3 region: CSARSGDQPQHF. The CDR3 nucleotides read TGCAGTGCTAGAAGCGGGGATCAGCCCCAGCATTTT.

The chain uses TRBV20-1 and TRBJ2-1; D is uncertain. This CDR3 has 10 amino acids. Trimming took off 2 bases at V and 4 bases at J, with 0 bases between the two ends. Germline V CDR1 and CDR2: DFQATT, SNEGSKA (reference sequence). This CDR3 is CSARYNEQFF. DNA for the CDR3: TGCAGTGCTAGATACAATGAGCAGTTCTTC.

This rearrangement joins TRBV12-3 or TRBV12-4 to TRBJ2-7; D not resolved. The CDR3 runs 12 residues. Trimming removed 0 bases from V and 3 bases from J, with 3 bases in between. The CDR3 reads CASSLADYEQYF. For the CDR3, the DNA is TGTGCCAGCAGTTTAGCGGACTACGAGCAGTACTTC.

The V and J genes are TRBV10-1 and TRBJ2-5; 7 nucleotides match TRBD1. The CDR3 contains 15 residues. J gave up 2 bases and V 8 bases, and 11 bases lay outside the gene matches. Germline values: CDR1 WNHNN, CDR2 SYGVQD (reference sequence). The CDR3 protein is CASLDRARGQETQYF. The DNA of the CDR3 is TGCGCCAGCCTAGACAGGGCGAGAGGTCAAGAGACCCAGTACTTC.

The chain recombines TRBV10-3 with TRBJ2-7; D unresolved. Trimming removed 6 bases at V and 2 bases at J, with 5 bases between. The CDR3 has 11 amino acids. CDR1 is ENHRY and CDR2 is SYGVKD in the germline V gene. The CDR3 spells CAIRTPYEQYF. CDR3 nucleotide sequence: TGTGCCATCAGGACGCCCTACGAGCAGTACTTC.

This clonotype was counted many times. The chain employs TRBV28 and TRBJ2-1; a weak D match, TRBD1 (5 bases). CDR3 length equals 13 residues. Germline-derived CDR1 and CDR2 are MDHEN and SYDVKM. V gave up 6 bases and J gave up 6 bases, with 12 bases separating them. The CDR3, as DNA: TGTGCCAGCAGCCCGCAGGGCGTCAATGAGCAGTTCTTC. This encodes CASSPQGVNEQFF.

The chain links TRBV19 to TRBJ2-7; the D call may be TRBD1 or TRBD2 (5 bases each). The CDR3 covers 16 residues. Looked up from germline, CDR1 is LNHDA and CDR2 is SQIVND (reference sequence). Trimming took off 9 bases at V and 1 base at J, with 22 bases between the two ends. The CDR3 is CARANPNPGRSYEQYF. The CDR3 region has the DNA TGTGCCAGAGCGAACCCTAACCCGGGGCGGTCCTACGAGCAGTACTTC.

This chain connects TRBV20-1 to TRBJ2-1; tentative D call: TRBD2 (5 bases). The CDR3 is 14 amino acids. V was cut by 5 bases and J by 0 bases, with 11 bases left in between. Germline CDR1 is DFQATT and CDR2 is SNEGSKA (reference sequence). Here the CDR3 reads CSADVGSSYNEQFF. The CDR3 nucleotides read TGCAGTGCTGATGTAGGGAGCTCCTACAATGAGCAGTTCTTC.

This chain links TRBV20-1 with TRBJ2-5; no definite D call. Trimming cost V 3 bases and J 5 bases, with 7 bases left between them. CDR1 is DFQATT, CDR2 SNEGSKA, per germline (reference sequence). The CDR3 length is 11 residues. DNA of the CDR3: TGCAGTGCTAGTAAAGTTGAGACCCAGTACTTC. Translation gives CSASKVETQYF.

This clonotype showed up just a few times. The chain carries TRBV27 and TRBJ1-2; D may be TRBD1 (5 bases). The CDR3 length is 14 residues. V was trimmed by 5 bases and J by 8 bases, leaving 18 bases between them. Germline V gene sequence: CDR1 MNHEY, CDR2 SMNVEV (reference sequence). This CDR3 is CASSPLGREKGYTF. The CDR3 nucleotides read TGTGCCAGCAGTCCACTGGGCAGGGAGAAAGGCTACACCTTC.

The gene calls are TRBV28 and TRBJ1-2; D is undetermined. The V gene lost 3 bases and the J gene lost 8 bases, with 10 bases spanning the gap. The length of the CDR3 is 12 residues. Germline CDR1 and CDR2: MDHEN and SYDVKM. CDR3 sequence: CASSFSLGGYTF. Written as DNA, the CDR3 is TGTGCCAGCAGTTTTTCCTTGGGCGGCTACACCTTC.

This chain connects TRBV4-1 to TRBJ1-4; D is perhaps TRBD1 (6 bases). V was cut by 3 bases and J by 5 bases, with 13 bases left in between. Germline V gene data show CDR1 as MGHRA and CDR2 as YSYEKL. This CDR3 has 15 amino acids. Here the CDR3 reads CASSHRQGMNEKLFF. The CDR3 DNA is TGCGCCAGCAGCCACCGGCAGGGGATGAATGAAAAACTGTTTTTT.

The rearrangement joins TRBV12-3 or TRBV12-4 to TRBJ2-5; 7 bases agree with TRBD1. The CDR3 extends over 14 amino acids. V gave up 5 bases and J gave up 0 bases; unmatched junction bases: 3. CDR3 region: CASSPGQDQETQYF. The CDR3, as DNA: TGTGCCAGCAGTCCCGGACAGGACCAAGAGACCCAGTACTTC.

This clonotype has more than one count but fewer than ten. At one boundary the junction diverges from the germline segment, which might be a read error. This chain links TRBV20-1 with TRBJ2-3; no firm D call. Germline CDR1 DFQATT, CDR2 SNEGSKA (reference sequence). CDR3 length: 13 residues. CDR3 region: CSARGLSTDTQYF. Here the CDR3 DNA reads TGCAGTGCCAGAGGCTTATCCACAGATACGCAGTATTTT.

The chain recombines TRBV4-3 with TRBJ2-1, with a possible D match to TRBD1 (5 bases). Per germline, CDR1 LGHNA and CDR2 YSLEER. This CDR3 is 16 amino acids long. V was trimmed by 0 bases and J by 6 bases, leaving 15 bases between them. The chain's CDR3 is CASSQDRLQGLNEQFF. CDR3 coding DNA: TGCGCCAGCAGCCAAGATAGGTTGCAGGGCCTCAATGAGCAGTTCTTC.

The gene calls are TRBV4-1 and TRBJ2-7; D uncertain. This CDR3 is 14 amino acids long. V lost 1 base and J 3 bases, leaving 10 bases between the germline ends. Germline lookup yields CDR1 MGHRA and CDR2 YSYEKL. The CDR3 here is CASSQVWQSYEQYF. CDR3 DNA: TGCGCCAGCAGCCAAGTTTGGCAGAGCTACGAGCAGTACTTC.